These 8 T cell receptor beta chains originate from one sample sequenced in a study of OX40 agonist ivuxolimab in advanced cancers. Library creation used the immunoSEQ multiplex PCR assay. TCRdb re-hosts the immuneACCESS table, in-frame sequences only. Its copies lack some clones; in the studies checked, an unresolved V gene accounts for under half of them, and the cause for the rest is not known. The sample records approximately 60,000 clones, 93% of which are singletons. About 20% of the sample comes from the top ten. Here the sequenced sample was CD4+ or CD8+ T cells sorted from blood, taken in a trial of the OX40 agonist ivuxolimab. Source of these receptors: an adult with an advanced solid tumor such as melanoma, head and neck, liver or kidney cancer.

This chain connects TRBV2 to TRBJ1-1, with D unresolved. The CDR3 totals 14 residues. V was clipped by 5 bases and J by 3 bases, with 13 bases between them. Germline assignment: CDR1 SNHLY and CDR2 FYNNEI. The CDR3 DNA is TGTGCCAGCAGTCTTCGGCAGGAATACACTGAAGCTTTCTTT. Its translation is CASSLRQEYTEAFF.

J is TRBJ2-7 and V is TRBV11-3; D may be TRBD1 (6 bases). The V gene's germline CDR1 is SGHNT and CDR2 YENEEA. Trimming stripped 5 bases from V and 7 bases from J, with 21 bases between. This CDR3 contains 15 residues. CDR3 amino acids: CASSPAPGAQREQYF. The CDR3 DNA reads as TGTGCCAGCAGCCCCGCCCCAGGGGCGCAGAGGGAGCAGTACTTC.

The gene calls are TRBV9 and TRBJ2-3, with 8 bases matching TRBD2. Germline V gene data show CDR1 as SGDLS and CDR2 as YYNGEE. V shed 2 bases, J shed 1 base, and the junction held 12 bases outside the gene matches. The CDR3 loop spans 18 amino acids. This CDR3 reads CASSVDSGTGDGTDTQYF. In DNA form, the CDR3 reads TGTGCCAGCAGCGTGGATAGCGGGACGGGAGATGGCACAGATACGCAGTATTTT.

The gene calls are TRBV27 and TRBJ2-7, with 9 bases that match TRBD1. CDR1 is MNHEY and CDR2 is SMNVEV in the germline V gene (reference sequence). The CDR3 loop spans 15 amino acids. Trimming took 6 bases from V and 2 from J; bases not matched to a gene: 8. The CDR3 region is CASRIGQGRTYEQYF. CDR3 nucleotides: TGTGCCAGCAGGATCGGACAGGGGAGAACCTACGAGCAGTACTTC.

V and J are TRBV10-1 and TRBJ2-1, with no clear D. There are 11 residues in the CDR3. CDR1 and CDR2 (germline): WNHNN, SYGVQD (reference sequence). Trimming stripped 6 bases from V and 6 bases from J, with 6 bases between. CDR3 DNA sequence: TGCGCCAGCAGCGATTCCAATGAGCAGTTCTTC. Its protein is CASSDSNEQFF.

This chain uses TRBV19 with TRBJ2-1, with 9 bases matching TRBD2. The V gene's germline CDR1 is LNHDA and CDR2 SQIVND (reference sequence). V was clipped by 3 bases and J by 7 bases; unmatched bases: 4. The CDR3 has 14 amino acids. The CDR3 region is CASSILAGKNEQFF. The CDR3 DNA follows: TGTGCCAGTAGTATCCTAGCGGGAAAGAATGAGCAGTTCTTC.

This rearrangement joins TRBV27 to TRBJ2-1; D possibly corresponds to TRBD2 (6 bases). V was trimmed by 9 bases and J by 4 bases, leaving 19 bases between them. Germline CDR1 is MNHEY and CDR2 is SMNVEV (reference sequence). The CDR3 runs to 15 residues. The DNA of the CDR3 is TGTGCCAGTATTGGGACTCTTCGAAGTTACAATGAGCAGTTCTTC. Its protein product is CASIGTLRSYNEQFF.

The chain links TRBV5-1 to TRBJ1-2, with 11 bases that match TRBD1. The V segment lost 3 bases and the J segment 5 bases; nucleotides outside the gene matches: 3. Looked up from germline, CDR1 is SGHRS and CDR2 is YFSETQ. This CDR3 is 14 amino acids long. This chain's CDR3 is CASSSGQGAYGYTF. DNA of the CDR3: TGCGCCAGCAGCTCCGGACAGGGGGCGTATGGCTACACCTTC.